These 21 T cell receptor beta chains came from one sample sequenced in a study of T-cell reconstitution after alpha-beta-depleted transplantation in children. Unique molecular identifiers were used in preparing the TCRbeta library. TCRdb independently ran MiXCR on the PCR reads; one entry per CDR3 protein. The table records roughly 120,000 distinct CDR3 sequences, 10% of them present only once. The material was PBMCs, obtained before TCRalphabeta/CD19-depleted stem cell transplant. All receptors derive from a boy aged 2 to 10 with acute lymphoblastic leukemia, due to receive a stem cell transplant.

V and J are TRBV28 and TRBJ2-2; no firm D call. The V gene's germline CDR1 is MDHEN and CDR2 SYDVKM. This CDR3 has 18 amino acids. V lost 3 bases, J lost 2 bases, and 19 bases lay in between. The CDR3 DNA follows: TGTGCCAGCAGTTTCCCCAGCGTCACCGGGCTCAACACCGGGGAGCTGTTTTTT. Amino acids: CASSFPSVTGLNTGELFF.

This clonotype was recorded many times. The chain joins TRBV4-1 to TRBJ1-1; D may be TRBD1 (6 bases). The V gene lost 7 bases and the J gene lost 5 bases, with 17 bases spanning the gap. This CDR3 comprises 14 residues. Germline CDR1 MGHRA, CDR2 YSYEKL. The CDR3 protein is CASTRGGSGTEAFF. The CDR3 coding sequence is TGCGCCAGCACAAGGGGGGGAAGTGGAACTGAAGCTTTCTTT.

The V call is TRBV13, the J call TRBJ2-1, with a possible D match to TRBD1 (6 bases). Germline V CDR1 and CDR2: PRHDT, FYEKMQ (reference sequence). Deletions cut 5 bases from V and 14 bases from J, with 19 bases between. This CDR3 is 13 amino acids long. The DNA for the CDR3 is TGTGCCAGCAGCCCTAGTACAGGGACCCGGGAGTTCTTC. The encoded protein is CASSPSTGTREFF.

This clonotype was counted many times. This chain joins TRBV6-5 and TRBJ2-1; D uncertain. The CDR3 runs 11 residues. Germline assignment: CDR1 MNHEY and CDR2 SVGAGI. V was clipped by 2 bases and J by 10 bases, with 6 bases between them. The CDR3 bases are TGTGCCAGCAGTTACCAGTTGGAGCAGTTCTTC. As protein: CASSYQLEQFF.

CDR3 coding DNA: TGTGCTAGCTGGGATCCGGGACAGGGGCATTATAGCAATCAGCCCCAGCATTTT. Translation gives CASWDPGQGHYSNQPQHF. V is TRBV7-7 and J is TRBJ1-5, with TRBD1 matching over 10 bases. This CDR3 has 18 amino acids. Germline lookup yields CDR1 SSHAT and CDR2 FNYEAQ (reference sequence).

This clonotype was recorded a few times. The chain employs TRBV24-1 and TRBJ2-3; D possibly uses TRBD1 or TRBD2 (5 bases each). The CDR3 spans 15 residues. Trimming removed 7 bases at V and 1 base at J, with 14 bases between. Per germline, CDR1 KGHDR and CDR2 SFDVKD. CDR3 nucleotide sequence: TGTGCCACCAGCACCGGGATCAGGGGCACAGATACGCAGTATTTT. Translating it yields CATSTGIRGTDTQYF.

This clonotype was detected only a few times. This chain connects TRBV5-1 to TRBJ1-1, with D perhaps matching TRBD1 (5 bases). Germline V gene sequence: CDR1 SGHRS, CDR2 YFSETQ. The CDR3 is 12 residues long. The ends were cut back, 1 base at V and 8 bases at J, with 9 bases in the middle. CDR3 nucleotide sequence: TGCGCCAGCAGCTTGTTCGGGGACGAAGCTTTCTTT. Translation: CASSLFGDEAFF.

Only a few counts were recorded for this clonotype. The rearrangement uses TRBV7-9 and TRBJ1-1; no clear D gene. Germline V gene sequence: CDR1 SEHNR, CDR2 FQNEAQ (reference sequence). Between the trimmed V and J ends, which lost 1 base and 5 bases, there was a span of 8 bases. CDR3 length: 13 residues. The CDR3: CASSLESRTEAFF. The CDR3 bases are TGTGCCAGCAGCTTAGAAAGTAGGACTGAAGCTTTCTTT.

The V and J genes are TRBV5-1 and TRBJ2-3; D is perhaps TRBD1 (5 bases). Germline-derived CDR1 and CDR2 are SGHRS and YFSETQ. The CDR3 covers 17 residues. V shed 0 bases and J shed 0 bases, with 14 bases lying between them. The CDR3 sequence: CASSLALVGASTDTQYF. As DNA, the CDR3 is TGCGCCAGCAGCTTGGCTTTGGTAGGGGCTAGCACAGATACGCAGTATTTT.

This sequence joins TRBV7-8 and TRBJ2-3, with 11 nucleotides matching TRBD1. With 5 bases clipped from V and 5 bases from J, the junction kept 9 bases outside the gene matches. Germline CDR1 SGHVS, CDR2 FQNEAQ. The CDR3 extends over 16 amino acids. For the CDR3, the DNA is TGTGCCAGCAGCCCAAGGACAGGGGGCTATGGAGATACGCAGTATTTT. It codes for CASSPRTGGYGDTQYF.

The J gene is TRBJ2-1, the V gene TRBV7-3; 8 bases are shared with TRBD2. V was clipped by 4 bases and J by 11 bases; unmatched bases: 10. Germline lookup yields CDR1 SGHTA and CDR2 FQGTGA. The CDR3 extends over 14 amino acids. The CDR3 spells CASSSGGDGAKQFF. The DNA for the CDR3 is TGTGCCAGCAGCTCGGGGGGGGACGGGGCGAAGCAGTTCTTC.

This chain links TRBV12-3 or TRBV12-4 with TRBJ2-6; TRBD1 matches at 9 bases. With 4 bases clipped from V and 2 bases from J, the junction kept 3 bases outside the gene matches. The CDR3 has 16 amino acids. CDR3 in amino acids: CASSSRDRAGANVLTF. The CDR3, as DNA: TGTGCCAGCAGTTCCCGGGACAGGGCTGGGGCCAACGTCCTGACTTTC.

The V call is TRBV10-1, the J call TRBJ1-2; TRBD1 is a possible D gene (6 bases). CDR1 is WNHNN, CDR2 SYGVQD, per germline (reference sequence). Trimming took off 7 bases at V and 2 bases at J, with 11 bases between the two ends. There are 13 residues in the CDR3. This chain's CDR3 is CASMGGQNYGYTF. DNA of the CDR3: TGCGCCAGCATGGGGGGGCAGAACTATGGCTACACCTTC.

This clonotype occurred many times. The rearrangement links TRBV10-3 to TRBJ2-1; D call uncertain. Trimming took 3 bases from V and 10 from J, leaving 10 bases between them. Germline loops: CDR1 ENHRY, CDR2 SYGVKD. CDR3 length: 12 amino acids. The CDR3 sequence: CAISDVRREQFF. As DNA, the CDR3 is TGTGCCATCAGTGACGTAAGGCGGGAGCAGTTCTTC.

The chain has TRBV20-1 and TRBJ1-5; D not resolved. Germline values: CDR1 DFQATT, CDR2 SNEGSKA (reference sequence). The CDR3 covers 13 residues. Trimming stripped 3 bases from V and 5 bases from J, with 11 bases between. The CDR3 region has the DNA TGCAGTGCTAGTGAGGCCCTTTATCAGCCCCAGCATTTT. Translation: CSASEALYQPQHF.

This clonotype has at least ten counts. V is TRBV6-5 and J is TRBJ1-2, with D uncertain. Trimming stripped 0 bases from V and 0 bases from J, with 17 bases between. The CDR3 totals 18 residues. Germline assignment: CDR1 MNHEY and CDR2 SVGAGI. The CDR3 sequence: CASSYSAQAGISNYGYTF. The CDR3 bases are TGTGCCAGCAGTTACTCGGCCCAGGCCGGAATTTCTAACTATGGCTACACCTTC.

The chain recombines TRBV3-1 with TRBJ2-4; 11 bases are shared with TRBD2. This CDR3 is 19 amino acids long. Germline V CDR1 and CDR2: LGHDT, YNNKEL (reference sequence). J was trimmed by 4 bases and V by 7 bases; bases with no gene match: 18. The DNA for the CDR3 is TGTGCCAGCACCTCGAGGTCGCTAGCGGGAGGCCACGGGAAAAACATTCAGTACTTC. This translates into CASTSRSLAGGHGKNIQYF.

The V call is TRBV28, the J call TRBJ2-5; no firm D call. This CDR3 spans 11 amino acids. Germline assignment: CDR1 MDHEN and CDR2 SYDVKM. The ends were cut back, 6 bases at V and 4 bases at J, with 6 bases in the middle. Written as DNA, the CDR3 is TGTGCCAGCAGATACCGAGAGACCCAGTACTTC. This translates into CASRYRETQYF. Full variable domain (outside the CDR3, taken from reference TRBV28 and TRBJ2-5): DVKVTQSSRYLVKRTGEKVFLECVQDMDHENMFWYRQDPGLGLRLIYFSYDVKMKEKGDIPEGYSVSREKKERFSLILESASTNQTSMYLCASRYRETQYFGPGTRLLVL.

The table lists this clonotype with a few counts. The chain employs TRBV6-1 and TRBJ1-3; possibly TRBD1 for D (6 bases). Germline V gene sequence: CDR1 MNHNS, CDR2 SASEGT. V gave up 0 bases and J gave up 0 bases, with 12 bases separating them. The CDR3 is made up of 17 amino acids. CDR3 nucleotides: TGTGCCAGCAGTGAAGCGCAGGGGTTCTCCTCTGGAAACACCATATATTTT. As protein: CASSEAQGFSSGNTIYF.

V is TRBV3-1 and J is TRBJ1-1; possible D gene TRBD1, 6 bases. The CDR3 is 16 amino acids. V was clipped by 3 bases and J by 1 base, with 15 bases between them. Germline V gives CDR1 LGHDT, CDR2 YNNKEL (reference sequence). CDR3 residues: CASSQTVGARNTEAFF. DNA of the CDR3: TGTGCCAGCAGCCAGACCGTGGGGGCCAGGAACACTGAAGCTTTCTTT.

The J gene is TRBJ2-7, the V gene TRBV12-3 or TRBV12-4, with 10 bases that match TRBD2. The V gene end was trimmed by 7 bases and the J gene end by 3 bases; junction bases not matched to a gene: 9. The CDR3 is made up of 15 amino acids. The CDR3 spells CASTRGLAERYEQYF. DNA for the CDR3: TGTGCCAGCACCCGAGGACTAGCGGAACGCTACGAGCAGTACTTC.